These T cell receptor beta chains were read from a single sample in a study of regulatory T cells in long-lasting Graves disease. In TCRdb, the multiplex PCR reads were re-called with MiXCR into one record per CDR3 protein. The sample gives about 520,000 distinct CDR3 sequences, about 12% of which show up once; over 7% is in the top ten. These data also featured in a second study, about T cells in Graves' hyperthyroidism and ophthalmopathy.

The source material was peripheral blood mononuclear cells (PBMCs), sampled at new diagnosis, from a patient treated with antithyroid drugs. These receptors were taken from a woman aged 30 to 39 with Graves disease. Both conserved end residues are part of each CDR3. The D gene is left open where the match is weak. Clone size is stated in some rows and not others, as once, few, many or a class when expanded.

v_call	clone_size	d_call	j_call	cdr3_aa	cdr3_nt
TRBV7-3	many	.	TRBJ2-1	CASSAFAEGSYNEQFF	TGTGCCAGCAGCGCCTTTGCGGAGGGTTCCTACAATGAGCAGTTCTTC
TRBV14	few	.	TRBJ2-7	CASSHRGLYEQYF	TGTGCCAGCAGCCACAGGGGACTCTACGAGCAGTACTTC
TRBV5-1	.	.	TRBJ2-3	CASSLSGATTDTQYF	TGCGCCAGCAGCTTGTCGGGGGCCACCACAGATACGCAGTATTTT
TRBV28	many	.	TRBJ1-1	CASRGTQAFF	TGTGCCAGCAGGGGCACTCAGGCTTTCTTT
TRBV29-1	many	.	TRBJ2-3	CSVDWGQPSTDTQYF	TGCAGCGTTGACTGGGGGCAGCCCAGCACAGATACGCAGTATTTT
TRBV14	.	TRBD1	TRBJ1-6	CASSQIQGVGSNSPLHF	TGTGCCAGCAGCCAAATCCAGGGGGTTGGAAGTAATTCACCCCTCCACTTT
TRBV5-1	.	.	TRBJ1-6	CASSPNPDNSPLHF	TGCGCCAGCAGCCCAAATCCGGACAATTCACCCCTCCACTTT
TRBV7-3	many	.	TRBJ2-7	CASSLKDGYEQYF	TGTGCCAGCAGCTTGAAGGACGGCTACGAGCAGTACTTC
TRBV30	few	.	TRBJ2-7	CAWSDVGAEQYF	TGTGCCTGGAGCGACGTGGGGGCCGAGCAGTACTTC
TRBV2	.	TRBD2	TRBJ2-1	CASSEERDSYNEQFF	TGTGCCAGCAGTGAGGAGCGGGACTCCTACAATGAGCAGTTCTTC
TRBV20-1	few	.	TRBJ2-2	CSAVFPSTGELFF	TGCAGTGCTGTTTTCCCTAGCACCGGGGAGCTGTTTTTT
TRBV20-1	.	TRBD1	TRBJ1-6	CSARAGGYNSPLHF	TGCAGTGCTAGGGCAGGGGGGTATAATTCACCCCTCCACTTT
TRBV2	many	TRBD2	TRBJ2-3	CATRTSGSTDTQYF	TGTGCCACCCGGACTAGCGGGAGCACAGATACGCAGTATTTT
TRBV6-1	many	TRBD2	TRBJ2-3	CASRLGLAGLRDTQYF	TGTGCCAGCAGACTCGGACTAGCGGGATTGAGAGATACGCAGTATTTT
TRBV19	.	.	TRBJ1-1	CASSIRQYTEAFF	TGTGCCAGTAGTATACGGCAGTATACTGAAGCTTTCTTT
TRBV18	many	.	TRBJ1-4	CASRPGFATNEKLFF	TGTGCCAGCAGGCCAGGCTTTGCAACTAATGAAAAACTGTTTTTT
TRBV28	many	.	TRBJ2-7	CASSPLGYEQYF	TGTGCCAGCAGTCCCCTGGGGTACGAGCAGTACTTC
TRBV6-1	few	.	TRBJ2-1	CASSGAALYNEQFF	TGTGCCAGCAGCGGGGCGGCCTTATACAATGAGCAGTTCTTC
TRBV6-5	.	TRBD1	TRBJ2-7	CASSSPLWTGDIYEQYF	TGTGCCAGCAGTTCACCCCTCTGGACAGGGGATATATACGAGCAGTACTTC
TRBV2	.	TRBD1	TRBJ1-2	CASSDGTVNYGYTF	TGTGCCAGCAGTGACGGGACAGTTAACTATGGCTACACCTTC
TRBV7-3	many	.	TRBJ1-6	CASSLSPIARSYNSPLHF	TGTGCCAGCAGCTTAAGCCCTATAGCTCGGTCCTATAATTCACCCCTCCACTTT
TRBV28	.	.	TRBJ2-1	CANSDEYNEQFF	TGTGCCAACAGCGACGAATACAATGAGCAGTTCTTC
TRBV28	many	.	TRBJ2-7	CASRVQAYEQYF	TGTGCCAGCAGAGTTCAGGCCTACGAGCAGTACTTC
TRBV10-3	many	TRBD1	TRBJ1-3	CAISRTGVTGNTIYF	TGTGCCATCAGCCGGACAGGGGTTACTGGAAACACCATATATTTT
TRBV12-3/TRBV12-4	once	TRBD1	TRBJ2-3	CASSLDRGHMDTQYF	TGTGCCAGCAGCTTAGACAGGGGGCACATGGATACGCAGTATTTT
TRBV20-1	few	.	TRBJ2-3	CSASGGWLGPDTQYF	TGCAGTGCTAGCGGCGGGTGGTTGGGCCCAGATACGCAGTATTTT
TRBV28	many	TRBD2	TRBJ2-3	CASSSAGGASPDTQYF	TGTGCCAGCAGTTCGGCGGGGGGGGCGAGTCCAGATACGCAGTATTTT